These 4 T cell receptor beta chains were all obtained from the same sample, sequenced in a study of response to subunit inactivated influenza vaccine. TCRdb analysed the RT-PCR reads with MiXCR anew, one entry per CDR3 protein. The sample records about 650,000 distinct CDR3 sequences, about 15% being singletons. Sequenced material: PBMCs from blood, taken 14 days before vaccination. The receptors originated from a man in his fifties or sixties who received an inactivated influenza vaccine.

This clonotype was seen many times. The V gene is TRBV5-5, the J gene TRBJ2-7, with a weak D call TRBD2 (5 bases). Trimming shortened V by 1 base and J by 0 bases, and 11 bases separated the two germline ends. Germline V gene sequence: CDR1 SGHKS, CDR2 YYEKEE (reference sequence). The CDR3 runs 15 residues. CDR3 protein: CASSLSGELSYEQYF. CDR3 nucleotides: TGTGCCAGCAGCTTGAGTGGGGAGCTCTCCTACGAGCAGTACTTC.

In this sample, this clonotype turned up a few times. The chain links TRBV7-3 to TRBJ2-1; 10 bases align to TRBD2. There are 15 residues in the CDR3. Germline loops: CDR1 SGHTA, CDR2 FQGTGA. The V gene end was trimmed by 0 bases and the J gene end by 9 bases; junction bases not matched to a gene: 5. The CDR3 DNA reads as TGTGCCAGCAGCTTAACCCCTAGCGGGAGTAGTGAGCAGTTCTTC. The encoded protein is CASSLTPSGSSEQFF. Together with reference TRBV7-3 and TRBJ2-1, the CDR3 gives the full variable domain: GAGVSQTPSNKVTEKGKYVELRCDPISGHTALYWYRQSLGQGPEFLIYFQGTGAADDSGLPNDRFFAVRPEGSVSTLKIQRTERGDSAVYLCASSLTPSGSSEQFFGPGTRLTVL.

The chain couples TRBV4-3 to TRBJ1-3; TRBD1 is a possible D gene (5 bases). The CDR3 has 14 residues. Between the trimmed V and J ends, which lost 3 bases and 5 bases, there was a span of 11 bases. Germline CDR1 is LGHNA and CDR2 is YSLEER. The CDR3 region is CASSQTTGRNTIYF. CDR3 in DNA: TGCGCCAGCAGCCAGACCACAGGAAGAAACACCATATATTTT.

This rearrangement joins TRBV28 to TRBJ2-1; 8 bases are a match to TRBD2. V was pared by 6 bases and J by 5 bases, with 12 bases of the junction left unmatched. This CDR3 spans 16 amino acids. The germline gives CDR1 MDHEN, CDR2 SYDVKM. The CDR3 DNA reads TGTGCCAGCAGCCCCTCTCGGGGGGGCTGGAACAATGAGCAGTTCTTC. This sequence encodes CASSPSRGGWNNEQFF.